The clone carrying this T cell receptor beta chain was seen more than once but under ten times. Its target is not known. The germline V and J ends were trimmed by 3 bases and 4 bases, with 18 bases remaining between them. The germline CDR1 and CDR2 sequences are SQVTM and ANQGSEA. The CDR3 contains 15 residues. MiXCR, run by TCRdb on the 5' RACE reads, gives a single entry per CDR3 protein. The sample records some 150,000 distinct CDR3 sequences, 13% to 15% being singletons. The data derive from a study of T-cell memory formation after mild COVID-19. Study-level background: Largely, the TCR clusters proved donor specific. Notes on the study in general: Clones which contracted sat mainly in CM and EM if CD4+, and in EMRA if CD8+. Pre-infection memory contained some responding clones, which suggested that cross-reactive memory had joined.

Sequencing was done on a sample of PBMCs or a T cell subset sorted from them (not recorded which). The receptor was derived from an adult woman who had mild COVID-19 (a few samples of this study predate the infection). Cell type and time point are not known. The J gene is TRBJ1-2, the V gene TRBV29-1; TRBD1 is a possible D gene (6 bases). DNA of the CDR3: TGCAGCGTTGAGGGGGCAGGCCCCCTGCTCTATGGCTACACCTTC. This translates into CSVEGAGPLLYGYTF. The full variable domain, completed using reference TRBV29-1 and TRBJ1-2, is SAVISQKPSRDICQRGTSLTIQCQVDSQVTMMFWYRQQPGQSLTLIATANQGSEATYESGFVIDKFPISRPNLTFSTLTVSNMSPEDSSIYLCSVEGAGPLLYGYTFGSGTRLTVV.